The 2 T cell receptor beta chains in this list originate from one sample, sequenced in a study of beta chain features in type 1 diabetes. TCRB transcripts that were expressed got sequenced, as all of the isolated RNA had been reverse transcribed. TCRdb's table, derived via immunoSEQ multiplex PCR, lists solely in-frame clones and lacks some. The data hold some 900,000 clones, with roughly 17% observed a single time. The sample consisted of naive CD4+ T cells from blood. The receptors here all came from a young woman in good health.

The table lists this clone with a few counts. The chain is built from TRBV28 and TRBJ2-2, with D possibly being TRBD2 (5 bases). The germline V gene has CDR1 MDHEN and CDR2 SYDVKM. The CDR3 consists of 17 residues. Trimming left V 6 bases short and J 0 bases short, with 17 bases between. The CDR3 loop is CASSSYQLVANTGELFF. CDR3 in DNA: TGTGCCAGCAGCTCTTACCAACTAGTCGCGAACACCGGGGAGCTGTTTTTT.

This clone was seen only a few times. This chain connects TRBV28 to TRBJ2-1; 12 nucleotides align to TRBD2. There are 15 residues in the CDR3. The germline CDR1 and CDR2 sequences are MDHEN and SYDVKM. Trimming took 11 bases from V and 0 from J; bases not matched to a gene: 5. DNA of the CDR3: TGTGCCGGACAGACTAGCGGGGGCTCCTACAATGAGCAGTTCTTC. Its translation is CAGQTSGGSYNEQFF. Full variable domain (missing parts from reference TRBV28 and TRBJ2-1): DVKVTQSSRYLVKRTGEKVFLECVQDMDHENMFWYRQDPGLGLRLIYFSYDVKMKEKGDIPEGYSVSREKKERFSLILESASTNQTSMYLCAGQTSGGSYNEQFFGPGTRLTVL.